This entry lists 8 T cell receptor beta chains sequenced from one sample in a study of T-cell reconstitution after alpha-beta-depleted transplantation in children. TCRbeta library preparation incorporated unique molecular identifiers. TCRdb reanalysed the PCR reads using MiXCR and keeps one entry per CDR3 protein. The table shows around 410,000 distinct CDR3 sequences, with about a tenth occurring only once. The sequencing used PBMCs from the stem cell graft donor, collected from the stem cell graft. Receptor source: a human donor who donated a stem cell graft to a child with acute myeloid leukemia.

This clonotype occurred many times. The chain uses TRBV29-1 and TRBJ2-7, with 14 nucleotides matching TRBD2. The ends lost 4 bases at V and 2 bases at J; junction bases unmatched: 1. CDR1 is SQVTM and CDR2 is ANQGSEA in the germline V gene. The CDR3 sequence is 14 residues long. DNA for the CDR3: TGCAGCGTTGCGGGACTAGCGGGAGCCTACGAGCAGTACTTC. This encodes CSVAGLAGAYEQYF.

This clonotype was counted only a few times. The rearrangement links TRBV20-1 to TRBJ2-2; 14 bases line up with TRBD2. Germline trimming cut 6 bases from V and 1 base from J; bases unmatched to any gene: 4. The length of the CDR3 is 16 residues. Per the germline V gene, CDR1 is DFQATT and CDR2 is SNEGSKA (reference sequence). The CDR3, as DNA: TGCAGTGCCAGGACTAGCGGGAGGTTGAACACCGGGGAGCTGTTTTTT. It translates to CSARTSGRLNTGELFF.

This clonotype was counted many times. The CDR3 region is CASSLQGDNSPLHF. The CDR3 DNA reads TGTGCCAGCAGTCTACAGGGAGATAATTCACCCCTCCACTTT. The chain is built from TRBV25-1 and TRBJ1-6, with a tentative D call TRBD1 (6 bases). The CDR3 has 14 residues. The V end was cut by 5 bases, the J end by 5 bases, with 10 bases between. Germline loops: CDR1 MGHDK, CDR2 SYGVNS.

This chain links TRBV25-1 with TRBJ2-5; D might be TRBD1 (5 bases). The CDR3 runs to 14 residues. From germline, CDR1 is MGHDK and CDR2 SYGVNS. V was clipped by 4 bases and J by 4 bases, with 13 bases between them. The chain's CDR3 is CASSGSRGRETQYF. CDR3 bases: TGTGCCAGCAGTGGGTCAAGGGGCCGAGAGACCCAGTACTTC.

The chain has TRBV20-1 and TRBJ2-7; D may be TRBD2 (6 bases). The V gene's germline CDR1 is DFQATT and CDR2 SNEGSKA (reference sequence). CDR3 length: 14 residues. V gave up 5 bases and J gave up 0 bases, with 14 bases separating them. The CDR3 sequence is CSAVRDSDSYEQYF. CDR3 sequence (DNA): TGCAGTGCTGTCCGGGACTCAGACTCCTACGAGCAGTACTTC.

This clonotype was recorded many times. This chain connects TRBV7-9 to TRBJ2-3; the match to TRBD1 covers 8 bases. The CDR3 totals 16 residues. Trimming took 4 bases from V and 2 from J; bases not matched to a gene: 8. The germline V gene has CDR1 SEHNR and CDR2 FQNEAQ (reference sequence). CDR3 protein: CASSSFRGPPTDTQYF. The CDR3 nucleotides read TGTGCCAGCAGCTCGTTCAGGGGGCCACCCACAGATACGCAGTATTTT.

This clonotype was recorded at least ten times. This rearrangement joins TRBV12-3 or TRBV12-4 to TRBJ2-6; TRBD1 is a possible D gene (5 bases). V lost 10 bases and J 0 bases, leaving 10 bases between the germline ends. The CDR3 runs to 14 residues. Written as DNA, the CDR3 is TGTGCCACCCGACAGTCCTCTGGGGCCAACGTCCTGACTTTC. Its translation is CATRQSSGANVLTF.

The V gene is TRBV2, the J gene TRBJ2-2; TRBD1 might be the D (6 bases). This CDR3 comprises 16 residues. The V and J ends lost 3 bases and 3 bases respectively, with 14 bases between them. Germline CDR1 reads SNHLY; CDR2 reads FYNNEI. CDR3 sequence (DNA): TGTGCCAGCAGTGATAACCGGGACACTTACACCGGGGAGCTGTTTTTT. Amino acid sequence: CASSDNRDTYTGELFF.